What follows are 23 T cell receptor beta chains derived from one specimen sequenced in a study of regulatory T cells in long-lasting Graves disease. Time point indicated: newly diagnosed GD, antithyroid drugs for less than 3 months. Scientists built the TCR library using RNA that was extracted from PBMCs. TCR beta libraries were built with iRepertoire HTBI primers and Arm-PCR of CDR3 regions. TCRdb recomputed calls from the multiplex PCR reads with MiXCR, one row per CDR3 protein. The repertoire includes approximately 460,000 distinct CDR3 sequences, about 17% of them detected once, and around 11% sits in the top ten. The sample was also reused in another study, on T cells in Graves' hyperthyroidism and ophthalmopathy.

The sequenced sample was peripheral blood mononuclear cells (PBMCs), obtained at new diagnosis, from a patient treated with antithyroid drugs. These receptors all stem from a woman in her twenties or thirties with Graves disease.

A note on this clonotype: Relative to the germline gene, one junction end is altered; a read error may explain this. The V gene is TRBV6-2 or TRBV6-3, the J gene TRBJ2-7; 9 bases align to TRBD2. The V gene's germline CDR1 is MNHEY and CDR2 SVGEGT. This CDR3 region has 16 residues. CDR3 sequence (DNA): TGTGCCAGCAGTTACTTCCTAGCGGGGAGGATGTACGGGCAGTACTTC. Its protein is CASSYFLAGRMYGQYF.

This clonotype was seen a handful of times. The chain is built from TRBV4-1 and TRBJ2-6; 8 bases line up with TRBD1. The germline gives CDR1 MGHRA, CDR2 YSYEKL. CDR3 size: 19 residues. With V trimmed by 0 bases and J by 0 bases, 7 bases remained unmatched. The CDR3 spells CASSQEGTGIFSGANVLTF. The CDR3, as DNA: TGCGCCAGCAGCCAAGAGGGGACAGGTATATTCTCTGGGGCCAACGTCCTGACTTTC.

This clonotype was found many times. The chain carries TRBV30 and TRBJ2-5; 10 nucleotides match TRBD2. The CDR3 runs 16 residues. The V segment lost 2 bases and the J segment 0 bases; nucleotides outside the gene matches: 6. Germline V gives CDR1 GTSNPN, CDR2 SVGIG (reference sequence). The CDR3 loop is CAWSTRAGGNQETQYF. The CDR3 DNA follows: TGTGCCTGGAGTACCAGAGCGGGAGGGAACCAAGAGACCCAGTACTTC.

In this sample, this clonotype turned up many times. The chain is built from TRBV24-1 and TRBJ2-1; 16 bases fit TRBD2. The length of the CDR3 is 18 residues. Germline assignment: CDR1 KGHDR and CDR2 SFDVKD. V lost 4 bases and J lost 9; bases outside the gene matches: 11. The CDR3 sequence is CATSDPGTSGRAISEQFF. CDR3 nucleotide sequence: TGTGCCACCAGTGACCCCGGGACTAGCGGGAGGGCCATTAGTGAGCAGTTCTTC.

This clonotype appeared many times. CDR3 region: CASSIWTEALDEQFF. The CDR3 DNA sequence: TGTGCCAGCAGTATATGGACTGAAGCTTTGGATGAGCAGTTCTTC. This chain uses TRBV6-1 with TRBJ2-1; possibly TRBD2 for D (5 bases). The V end lost 5 bases, the J end lost 8 bases, and 19 bases lay between the germline ends. The germline V gene has CDR1 MNHNS and CDR2 SASEGT. This CDR3 is built from 15 residues.

Notes on this clonotype: This may arise from a read error, as a much more abundant clone is one base away. This rearrangement joins TRBV11-2 to TRBJ2-1; the D gene is possibly TRBD1 (5 bases). This CDR3 comprises 15 residues. Per germline, CDR1 SGHAT and CDR2 FQNNGV. The chain's CDR3 is CASSFDSSSYNDQFF. CDR3 DNA sequence: TGTGCCAGCAGCTTTGACAGTAGCTCCTACAATGATCAGTTCTTC.

This clonotype has only a few counts. V is TRBV9 and J is TRBJ2-7; 8 bases match TRBD2. V shed 3 bases, J shed 9 bases, and the junction held 17 bases outside the gene matches. Germline V CDR1 and CDR2: SGDLS, YYNGEE. CDR3 size: 16 residues. CDR3 protein: CASSASSGYSSDGQYF. The DNA for the CDR3 is TGTGCCAGCAGCGCATCTAGCGGGTATTCGTCTGACGGGCAGTACTTC.

The chain is built from TRBV18 and TRBJ2-7; no clear D. This CDR3 region has 12 residues. Trimming shortened V by 2 bases and J by 4 bases, and 6 bases separated the two germline ends. Per germline, CDR1 KGHSH and CDR2 LQKENI. As DNA, the CDR3 is TGTGCCAGCTCACCAGCGGAATACGAGCAGTACTTC. Encoded protein: CASSPAEYEQYF.

In its sample, this clonotype was seen many times. V is TRBV7-6 and J is TRBJ2-7; weak D call: TRBD2 (5 bases). This CDR3 comprises 13 residues. Germline V gene sequence: CDR1 SGHVS, CDR2 FNYEAQ. The V end lost 5 bases, the J end lost 5 bases, and 13 bases lay between the germline ends. Here the CDR3 reads CASSPLEVHEQYF. Written as DNA, the CDR3 is TGTGCCAGCAGCCCCCTGGAGGTCCACGAGCAGTACTTC. The full variable domain, with the rest looked up from reference TRBV7-6 and TRBJ2-7, is GAGVSQSPRYKVTKRGQDVALRCDPISGHVSLYWYRQALGQGPEFLTYFNYEAQQDKSGLPNDRFSAERPEGSISTLTIQRTEQRDSAMYRCASSPLEVHEQYFGPGTRLTVT.

On this clonotype: Likely a read error: the CDR3 ends without its conserved phenylalanine or tryptophan. V and J are TRBV19 and TRBJ2-7; D is unresolved. Germline V lookup: CDR1 LNHDA, CDR2 SQIVND (reference sequence). The V end lost 6 bases, the J end lost 4 bases, and 7 bases lay between the germline ends. This CDR3 contains 11 residues. The CDR3 here is CASSSGYEQYS. In DNA form, the CDR3 reads TGTGCCAGTAGCTCCGGTTACGAGCAGTACTCC.

The rearrangement links TRBV20-1 to TRBJ2-1; D is uncertain. Germline V gene sequence: CDR1 DFQATT, CDR2 SNEGSKA (reference sequence). CDR3 size: 12 residues. With 1 base removed from V and 7 bases from J, the gap between germline ends came to 8 bases. CDR3 loop: CSARVGENEQFF. The CDR3 coding sequence is TGCAGTGCTAGAGTGGGCGAGAATGAGCAGTTCTTC.

The chain joins TRBV5-5 to TRBJ2-4; the D is unclear. The CDR3 runs to 12 residues. Trimming pared 5 bases from V and 7 bases from J, leaving 10 bases between. CDR1 is SGHKS and CDR2 is YYEKEE in the germline V gene (reference sequence). CDR3 sequence: CASSKNLNIQYF. CDR3 sequence (DNA): TGTGCCAGCAGTAAGAATCTCAACATTCAGTACTTC.

This chain connects TRBV29-1 to TRBJ2-1; the D gene could be TRBD1 or TRBD2 (5 bases each). CDR1 and CDR2 (germline): SQVTM, ANQGSEA. The V end lost 0 bases, the J end lost 0 bases, and 12 bases lay between the germline ends. There are 16 residues in the CDR3. The CDR3 sequence: CSVEDSAGSSYNEQFF. The CDR3, as DNA: TGCAGCGTTGAAGATTCAGCAGGGAGCTCCTACAATGAGCAGTTCTTC.

This clonotype has at least ten counts. The chain recombines TRBV7-9 with TRBJ1-1, with D hard to call. The germline V gene encodes CDR1 SEHNR and CDR2 FQNEAQ (reference sequence). This CDR3 is 14 amino acids long. Deletions cut 2 bases from V and 4 bases from J, with 11 bases between. The CDR3: CASSLLGSTTEAFF. CDR3 nucleotide sequence: TGTGCCAGCAGCTTACTGGGCAGCACCACTGAAGCTTTCTTT.

The V and J genes are TRBV10-1 and TRBJ2-7; 8 nucleotides align to TRBD1. Looked up from germline, CDR1 is WNHNN and CDR2 is SYGVQD (reference sequence). After removal of 5 bases from V and 3 bases from J, the junction contained 6 bases not matched to a gene. The CDR3 has 14 residues. CDR3 bases: TGCGCCAGCAGTACCGGGACAGGACTCTACGAGCAGTACTTC. Its translation: CASSTGTGLYEQYF.

This clonotype was recorded a few times. The V call is TRBV30, the J call TRBJ1-2, with D perhaps matching TRBD1 (5 bases). V lost 0 bases and J 7 bases, leaving 15 bases between the germline ends. CDR3 size: 14 residues. The germline V gene encodes CDR1 GTSNPN and CDR2 SVGIG (reference sequence). Written as DNA, the CDR3 is TGTGCCTGGAGTGTTGGCAGCTTGAGGGGTGGCTACACCTTC. It encodes CAWSVGSLRGGYTF.

This clonotype was seen ten or more times. V and J are TRBV30 and TRBJ2-1, with 14 bases lining up with TRBD2. V dropped 5 bases and J dropped 7; count of bases not matched to a gene: 10. The germline CDR1 and CDR2 sequences are GTSNPN and SVGIG (reference sequence). This CDR3 region has 16 residues. CDR3 bases: TGTGCCTGGCTATTTGGGACTAGCGGGAGTAGGAATGAGCAGTTCTTC. Protein product: CAWLFGTSGSRNEQFF.

This clonotype was counted ten times or more. CDR3 sequence (DNA): TGTGCCAGCAGTTCCCCGGGACTACCATACAATGAGCAGTTCTTC. Translated: CASSSPGLPYNEQFF. This chain uses TRBV11-2 with TRBJ2-1; 7 nucleotides align to TRBD2. V shed 6 bases and J 4 bases; nucleotides not matched to a gene: 9. The germline CDR1 and CDR2 sequences are SGHAT and FQNNGV. The CDR3 is 15 amino acids.

This clonotype was observed many times. This chain joins TRBV6-2 or TRBV6-3 and TRBJ1-2; D is ambiguous. The CDR3 has 14 residues. The germline CDR1 and CDR2 sequences are MNHEY and SVGEGT. V lost 7 bases and J 4 bases, leaving 16 bases between the germline ends. The CDR3 is CASTPVGVSYGYTF. The CDR3 region has the DNA TGTGCCAGCACCCCAGTTGGGGTTAGCTATGGCTACACCTTC.

This clonotype was picked up many times. CDR3 nucleotides: TGTGCCAGCAGGCGGGGGGGTTCAAACATTCAGTACTTC. This encodes CASRRGGSNIQYF. V gene TRBV6-1 combines with J gene TRBJ2-4; 9 bases agree with TRBD2. CDR1 and CDR2 from the germline V gene are MNHNS and SASEGT. Trimming took 6 bases from V and 6 from J; bases not matched to a gene: 3. This CDR3 region has 13 residues.

This clonotype was picked up many times. J is TRBJ2-1 and V is TRBV29-1; perhaps TRBD1 as D (6 bases). The CDR3 length is 13 residues. Germline CDR1 SQVTM, CDR2 ANQGSEA. Trimming took 6 bases from V and 2 from J, leaving 11 bases between them. CDR3 coding DNA: TGCAGCGTGGGGGCACTACCCTACAATGAGCAGTTCTTC. Encoded protein: CSVGALPYNEQFF.

This clonotype was recorded many times. The chain employs TRBV7-9 and TRBJ1-2; tentatively, D is TRBD1 (5 bases). Germline V CDR1 and CDR2: SEHNR, FQNEAQ (reference sequence). The CDR3 covers 14 residues. V shed 8 bases and J shed 2 bases, with 15 bases lying between them. CDR3 residues: CASGVGRANYGYTF. CDR3 bases: TGTGCCAGCGGAGTGGGACGGGCCAACTATGGCTACACCTTC. Supplemented by reference TRBV7-9 and TRBJ1-2, the full variable domain reads DTGVSQNPRHKITKRGQNVTFRCDPISEHNRLYWYRQTLGQGPEFLTYFQNEAQLEKSRLLSDRFSAERPKGSFSTLEIQRTEQGDSAMYLCASGVGRANYGYTFGSGTRLTVV.

This sequence joins TRBV5-1 and TRBJ1-1, with a weak D call TRBD1 (5 bases). Germline V CDR1 and CDR2: SGHRS, YFSETQ. The CDR3 loop spans 14 amino acids. Trimming cost V 5 bases and J 0 bases, with 11 bases left between them. Here the CDR3 reads CASSRGLMNTEAFF. CDR3 DNA sequence: TGCGCCAGCAGTCGGGGCCTTATGAACACTGAAGCTTTCTTT.